Below, one T cell receptor (beta chain) is given with its context. Mouse names are used for the genes. The CDR3 is cut off 4 residues early in the read; its end comes from the germline J gene. After isolation, RNA underwent reverse transcription to generate cDNA as the sequencing template. Only in-frame clones appear in the TCRdb table, and some are missing; sequencing was by immunoSEQ multiplex PCR. Sampling found over 100,000 clones, none seen once. The data belong to a study of CD8+ T cells in alopecia areata. With 3 bases clipped from V and 4 bases from J, the junction kept 5 bases outside the gene matches. Germline V gene data show CDR1 as SGHDT and CDR2 as FRDEAV. The CDR3 runs 15 residues.

The sample consisted of lesional skin. The receptor was derived from a C3H/HeJ mouse with alopecia areata. For the strain, the MHC haplotype given is H2-k. The chain links TRBV14 to TRBJ2-2; 8 bases match TRBD2. The CDR3: CASSWGGAGTGQLYF. CDR3 bases read: TGTGCCAGCAGTTGGGGGGGCGCGGGCACCGGG.